This T cell receptor beta chain originates from a study of blood T cell repertoires in COVID-19. As handled by the study authors: Reference gene primer amplification gave nucleated cell count estimates. Clones were read by immunoSEQ multiplex PCR, and TCRdb kept only the in-frame ones, dropping some. The V and J calls and clone size were taken over from that table, and D and trimming were inferred from the DNA. The sample holds approximately 93,000 clones; 88% are singletons and the top ten take around 2%. The CDR3 totals 14 residues. Sequenced sample: peripheral blood. The sequence was collected from a man aged 50 to 60 with COVID-19, enrolled during active disease. This chain joins TRBV21-1 and TRBJ1-6. TRBV21-1 is a known pseudogene. CDR3 DNA: TGTGCCAGCAGCAAGCCGCGCCCCAATTCACCCCTCCACTTT. Its protein is CASSKPRPNSPLHF.